The T cell receptor beta chain described here comes from a study of cytomegalovirus exposure and HLA in healthy donors listed by TCRdb under 2017. Study-level background: In an earlier analysis of under 600 of the donors, 250 to 350 Gb of sequence data and 117 million unique TCR beta sequences from 150 million to 200 million T cells were reported. Genome-wide SNP genotypes for about 60% of the roughly 670 donors were used in a later genetic analysis, which treated that subset as a discovery cohort. An earlier analysis of a few hundred of the donors applied high-throughput TCR beta sequencing to assess whether each TCR beta V gene segment acted as functional or pseudogenic. The aim of the study was to test whether cataloging public T cell receptors could identify signatures of past pathogen exposure. HLA typing covered class I and class II loci at four-digit resolution. Every discovery cohort repertoire had been produced on one sequencing platform. Typing coverage varied by locus: roughly 620-640 donors for A, B, C, DRB1 and DQB1; 522 for DQA1; around 610 for DPA1; roughly 450 for DPB1. Several DR-DQ haplotypes were handled as single units for association and clustering because linkage in the cohort was strong. The study combined high-throughput TCR immunosequencing, statistical association of individual TCRs with disease status, and machine learning to predict cytomegalovirus infection status. The study used immunosequencing to profile the T cell repertoires of hundreds of subjects and linked those repertoires to cytomegalovirus serostatus. Along with the approximately 700-subject first cohort, a separate validation cohort of over a hundred different subjects was used. On average, around 200,000 unique TCR beta nucleotide sequences were sequenced per donor among about 400 genotyped donors of the cohort, with roughly 19% of those sequences being non-productive. The genetic ancestry cluster associated with self-reported Caucasian donors included about four fifths of the roughly 400 genotyped donors. Rather than using new phenotypic data, the later analysis identified candidate immune exposures from TCR beta sequences and from how often those sequences occurred across donors. A later analysis re-analyzed previously published TCR beta repertoires from 666 donors and added high-resolution HLA genotyping to study TCR occurrence patterns. Donor age, sex, ethnicity and CMV serostatus were compiled together with the repertoire data. Approximately 300 gigabases of sequencing data and 91 million or so unique TCR sequences made up an early release that covered fewer than 650 HLA-typed donors. Study-level results and caveats: In a later analysis, 16,951 TCR beta sequences were associated with specific HLA alleles at a false discovery rate of 0.05. Most CMV-associated TCR beta chains appeared to be HLA-restricted in a later analysis, and the HLA associations seemed to be driven largely by CMV exposure. A cluster of highly shared sequence variants was judged likely to represent a technical artifact of the sequencing pipeline. According to a later genetic analysis, donors in an Asian-associated ancestry cluster had fewer N-insertions in productive TCRs than the approximately 610-donor mean. The study listed around 160 TCR beta chains as associated with cytomegalovirus. The earlier analysis of almost 600 of the donors excluded roughly 17 rarely observed V segments, including chromosome 9 orphons, because counts were too low. In a later analysis, the rate of TCR association differed among HLA loci, with DRB1 alleles having the most associated TCRs and HLA-C alleles having the fewest. Compared with equally common non-associated chains, HLA-associated TCR beta chains in a later analysis were more clonally expanded and had lower generation probabilities. While some public TCRs were present in many individuals, most TCR sequences turned up only very rarely across donors. V-gene and J-gene trimming of TCR beta chains was associated with a missense DCLRE1C variant in a later genetic analysis, and the association was replicated in an independent cohort. Sequencing depth was assumed to be roughly uniform across donors in the presence/absence analyses, though that assumption may not hold. In an earlier analysis of 500 to 650 of the donors, most TCR beta V segments appeared in productive rearrangements about 87% or about 30% of the time, broadly matching IMGT annotations. A later analysis reported that several top co-occurrence clusters appeared linked to parvovirus B19, influenza, CMV and Epstein-Barr virus. For the cohort, immune exposure information was limited to CMV serostatus. It was suggested by the authors that the approach could potentially be generalized to other disease states and immunological phenotypes. Linkage disequilibrium might explain the correlated functional status among segregating V segments, but an unknown experimental factor could not be ruled out. A further reported finding was that TCR beta sequences accurately predicted the HLA-A and HLA-B alleles for most subjects in the first cohort. Because the 87-base-pair reads could not distinguish some IMGT-functional V segments, including TRBV6-2 and TRBV6-3, those segments were excluded. Strong co-occurrence of HLA alleles, especially DR and DQ, made assigning TCR associations to individual alleles difficult. Because some donors lacked HLA typing at each locus, the association tests relied only on the typed subset. The cohort was sequenced for TCR beta chains only, and without alpha or paired-chain data the features that could be detected were limited. The classifier was reported to diagnose cytomegalovirus status with high specificity and sensitivity in both the original cohort and the validation cohort. A few of the identified cytomegalovirus-associated TCR beta chains were confirmed in vitro to be specific for cytomegalovirus antigens.

The cohort was made up of 666 healthy bone marrow donors. At the time of sampling, all cohort members were nominally healthy, though unrecorded immune exposures were likely present. The donor was CMV seronegative and belonged to the group of around 400 seronegative cohort members. Every donor gave a peripheral blood sample, and the peripheral blood mononuclear cells from that sample were used for TCR beta sequencing. Genomic DNA was extracted from the blood cell samples with the Qiagen DNeasy Blood Extraction Kit. The library was made by the immunoSEQ multiplex PCR assay. For the multiplex PCR, a mixture combining 60 forward primers for TCR Vbeta segments and 13 reverse primers for TCR Jbeta segments was used. A multiplex PCR assay on genomic DNA amplified the CDR3 region of rearranged TCR beta genes. On the Illumina HiSeq System, the amplified TCR beta libraries were sequenced as 87-base-pair reads. The source study handled its data this way. A later analysis tallied 75 million to 95 million unique TCR beta chains across the 610 or so repertoires, and some 10 million of those chains were shared by two or more donors. A nearest-neighbor algorithm error-corrected the raw reads and collapsed the reads into unique sequences, merging closely related sequences to remove PCR and sequencing errors. V, D and J gene segments were assigned by aligning CDR3 sequences to IMGT reference sequences. For a sequence to be retained, a match of at least six nucleotides was required to both a V gene segment and a J gene segment. Rearrangements were classified as productive when the CDR3 lacked stop codons and remained in frame with V and J, and all other rearrangements were classified as non-productive. CDR3 was defined according to IMGT convention as the region running from the second conserved V-encoded cysteine to the conserved J-encoded phenylalanine. The earlier analysis of some 550 of the donors excluded any sequence lacking an unambiguous match to a single V gene segment. An earlier analysis of a few hundred of the donors classified V segments as functional when productive rearrangements were above 56.7% and as segregating when the standard deviation between donors was above 5%. A statistical classification framework was built to diagnose cytomegalovirus status from the catalog of TCR beta chain sequences. In a later analysis, V and J genes were assigned by comparing TCR nucleotide sequences against IMGT/GENE-DB human TR gene sequences. The TCRdist pipeline was used in a later analysis to assign CDR3 sequences and most-parsimonious VDJ recombination scenarios. In a later analysis, each TCR beta chain was defined by its CDR3 amino acid sequence together with its V-gene family, and reads lacking a unique V-gene family were excluded. To address suspected cross-contamination and a sequencing artifact, a later analysis removed several hundred highly shared, low-generation-probability nucleotide sequences. A later analysis calculated a clonal expansion index for each public chain from normalized within-repertoire ranks of inferred template counts. A later analysis computed generation probabilities with a VDJ recombination model fitted to out-of-frame rearrangements, and checked the results against IGoR. A later analysis scored TCR-TCR, TCR-HLA and TCR-CMV co-occurrence with hypergeometric tests, applying a repertoire-size bias correction to TCR pairs. A later analysis estimated false discovery rates by permuting HLA or CMV assignments 20 times. In a later analysis, co-occurring TCRs were grouped using DBSCAN, with TCRdist sequence similarity added in when clustering inside HLA-allele-positive subsets. Repertoires with fewer than 30,000 or more than 120,000 public chains were left out of co-occurrence clustering, as were a handful of repertoires with anomalous nucleotide sharing. TCRdb mirrors the immuneACCESS table, restricted to in-frame sequences. Some clones are absent from its copies; in checked studies, under half trace to an unresolved V gene, and the reason for the others is unknown. For V, J and clone size, that table is used; D and trimming come from the DNA. The sample table shows about 190,000 clones, and approximately 80% are seen once. About 2.4% of the sample lies in the top ten.

About this clone itself: Its specific antigen is unknown. No much larger clone is present one base from it, and per-base qualities are unavailable.

Trimming takes 5 bases off V and 5 bases off J; junction bases not matched to a gene: 6. Looking up the germline V gene yields CDR1 MDHEN and CDR2 SYDVKM. From its cysteine to its phenylalanine, the CDR3 spans 15 amino acids. The DNA shown is the 45-base CDR3, in frame from base 1. The sequenced sample consisted of PBMCs. The receptor was isolated from a male donor in good health and CMV-seronegative. The chain uses TRBV28 and TRBJ2-1, and 10 bases in between align with TRBD2. CDR3 region: CASSVAGGLDNEQFF. The nucleotide sequence is given as TGTGCCAGCAGTGTAGCGGGAGGACTTGACAATGAGCAGTTCTTC.